This TCR beta chain is from a study of T cells in Graves' hyperthyroidism and ophthalmopathy. CDR3 length equals 14 residues. Trimming shortened V by 4 bases and J by 2 bases, and 12 bases separated the two germline ends. The germline V gene encodes CDR1 SGHRS and CDR2 YFSETQ. The TCR beta CDR3 regions underwent amplification using RNA transcripts as the source. A first-round RT-PCR of the TCR CDR3 used the HTBI primer set. TCRdb processed the multiplex PCR reads anew with MiXCR; each CDR3 protein has one entry. The table records some 98,000 distinct CDR3 sequences, 35% to 45% of them present only once.

The clonotype was recovered from a woman in her thirties with Graves' hyperthyroidism. The V gene is TRBV5-1, the J gene TRBJ2-5; tentatively, D is TRBD2 (5 bases). Sequencing input: peripheral blood or thyroid tissue (not recorded which). The CDR3 DNA reads TGCGCCAGCAGCAGCACCGGGAATCAAGAGACCCAGTACTTC. Its protein product is CASSSTGNQETQYF.